One and the same sample provided the 10 T cell receptor beta chains below, sequenced in a study of long-term antiretroviral therapy in people with HIV. Assay version v3.0 of immunoSEQ was used, and it was run at survey level. Sequenced by immunoSEQ multiplex PCR; TCRdb stores in-frame clones only, minus some. The table lists roughly 17,000 clones, around 79% of them singletons. Sequencing used unsorted PBMCs, obtained at the start of antiretroviral therapy. The receptors here all came from a man aged 30-40 years with HIV.

V is TRBV27 and J is TRBJ2-7; D uncertain. V was pared by 3 bases and J by 5 bases, with 11 bases between. This CDR3 is 13 amino acids long. The germline V gene encodes CDR1 MNHEY and CDR2 SMNVEV (reference sequence). CDR3 nucleotide sequence: TGTGCCAGCAGTTTTTCGGTTATCGACGAGCAGTACTTC. Translating gives CASSFSVIDEQYF.

The chain couples TRBV5-1 to TRBJ1-6; D possibly corresponds to TRBD1 (5 bases). The ends were cut back, 4 bases at V and 9 bases at J, with 17 bases in the middle. CDR1 SGHRS and CDR2 YFSETQ come from the germline V gene. The CDR3 is 15 amino acids. CDR3 amino acids: CASSDLQGSGSPLHF. The CDR3 bases are TGCGCCAGCAGCGACCTTCAGGGATCCGGTTCACCCCTCCACTTT.

This chain connects TRBV30 to TRBJ2-1; D is perhaps TRBD1 or TRBD2 (6 bases each). The CDR3 has 18 residues. With 2 bases removed from V and 0 bases from J, the gap between germline ends came to 20 bases. From germline, CDR1 is GTSNPN and CDR2 SVGIG (reference sequence). The CDR3 loop reads CAWSRTLSGGLSYNEQFF. The CDR3 DNA sequence: TGTGCCTGGAGTAGAACCCTCTCCGGGGGCCTCTCCTACAATGAGCAGTTCTTC. Variable domain in full (rest from reference TRBV30 and TRBJ2-1): SQTIHQWPATLVQPVGSPLSLECTVEGTSNPNLYWYRQAAGRGLQLLFYSVGIGQISSEVPQNLSASRPQDRQFILSSKKLLLSDSGFYLCAWSRTLSGGLSYNEQFFGPGTRLTVL.

The chain employs TRBV5-1 and TRBJ2-2; possible D gene TRBD1, 5 bases. The CDR3 covers 15 residues. The germline V gene encodes CDR1 SGHRS and CDR2 YFSETQ. Trimming shortened V by 4 bases and J by 6 bases, and 16 bases separated the two germline ends. The CDR3 region is CASSQGSRDPGELFF. The CDR3 bases are TGCGCCAGCAGCCAGGGCAGCAGAGATCCCGGGGAGCTGTTTTTT.

The J gene is TRBJ1-2, the V gene TRBV28; no clear D gene. Germline CDR1 and CDR2: MDHEN and SYDVKM. Between the trimmed V and J ends, which lost 1 base and 1 base, there was a span of 4 bases. The CDR3 loop spans 13 amino acids. Here the CDR3 DNA reads TGTGCCAGCAGTTTATCGCGTAACTATGGCTACACCTTC. Its protein product is CASSLSRNYGYTF.

The rearrangement joins TRBV7-6 to TRBJ2-7; either TRBD1 or TRBD2 may supply D (5 bases each). Trimming stripped 5 bases from V and 6 bases from J, with 17 bases between. Germline V gene sequence: CDR1 SGHVS, CDR2 FNYEAQ. The CDR3 has 14 residues. This chain's CDR3 is CASSPRDLSGEQYF. CDR3 DNA: TGTGCCAGCAGCCCACGGGACCTATCCGGCGAGCAGTACTTC.

This clone appeared a single time. V usage is TRBV4-3 and J usage is TRBJ2-1, with 8 bases matching TRBD2. The ends lost 3 bases at V and 4 bases at J; junction bases unmatched: 2. The CDR3 consists of 14 residues. Germline lookup yields CDR1 LGHNA and CDR2 YSLEER. The CDR3 DNA is TGCGCCAGCAGCCACGGGGGGGGATACAATGAGCAGTTCTTC. Amino acids: CASSHGGGYNEQFF.

The V call is TRBV6-6, the J call TRBJ1-3, with 8 bases fitting TRBD1. The germline V gene has CDR1 MNHNY and CDR2 SVGAGI (reference sequence). V trimming: 4 bases; J trimming: 2 bases; junction bases outside the gene matches: 7. The CDR3 sequence is 16 residues long. CDR3 sequence reads: CASSSDRANTGNTIYF. CDR3 sequence (DNA): TGTGCCAGCAGTTCGGACAGGGCTAACACTGGAAACACCATATATTTT.

The chain carries TRBV28 and TRBJ1-2; D not certain. In germline, CDR1 is MDHEN, CDR2 SYDVKM. Trimming stripped 7 bases from V and 6 bases from J, with 9 bases between. CDR3 length equals 11 residues. CDR3 sequence reads: CASMVTDGYTF. The CDR3 coding sequence is TGTGCCAGCATGGTAACAGATGGCTACACCTTC.

The rearrangement joins TRBV4-2 to TRBJ1-1; unclear D gene. Trimming removed 0 bases from V and 4 bases from J, with 12 bases in between. The CDR3 loop spans 15 amino acids. In germline, CDR1 is LGHNA, CDR2 YNFKEQ. CDR3 nucleotide sequence: TGTGCCAGCAGCCAAGAAGCTACCGGGCTCACTGAAGCTTTCTTT. Translated, it gives CASSQEATGLTEAFF.